The next 20 T cell receptor beta chains were all read from a single sample in a study of blood T cells in healthy people across ages. A second PCR of about 7 to 12 cycles used a sample-barcoded 5' primer and a J-beta primer mix. TCRdb recomputed calls from the 5' RACE reads with MiXCR, one row per CDR3 protein. Among over 500,000 distinct CDR3 sequences listed, about 50% were seen once. The sequenced sample was blood. All receptors come from a woman of 80 years or more in good health.

The V call is TRBV28, the J call TRBJ2-3; D could derive from TRBD1 or TRBD2 (5 bases each). The germline gives CDR1 MDHEN, CDR2 SYDVKM. Trimming pared 10 bases from V and 3 bases from J, leaving 14 bases between. The CDR3 is 13 residues long. CDR3 DNA: TGTGCCAACATCCAGGGACCGACAGATACGCAGTATTTT. Protein product: CANIQGPTDTQYF.

This clonotype occurred many times. The chain is built from TRBV11-2 and TRBJ2-7; D not certain. V lost 0 bases, J lost 3 bases, and 12 bases lay in between. Per the germline V gene, CDR1 is SGHAT and CDR2 is FQNNGV. CDR3 length: 15 residues. The CDR3 DNA sequence: TGTGCCAGCAGCTTAGAACAATCCGGATACTACGAGCAGTACTTC. It codes for CASSLEQSGYYEQYF. Full variable domain (outside the CDR3, taken from reference TRBV11-2 and TRBJ2-7): EAGVAQSPRYKIIEKRQSVAFWCNPISGHATLYWYQQILGQGPKLLIQFQNNGVVDDSQLPKDRFSAERLKGVDSTLKIQPAKLEDSAVYLCASSLEQSGYYEQYFGPGTRLTVT.

This clonotype was counted ten times or more. The chain combines TRBV20-1 with TRBJ2-3; 7 bases align to TRBD2. In germline, CDR1 is DFQATT, CDR2 SNEGSKA (reference sequence). The CDR3 runs 13 residues. Trimming removed 6 bases from V and 0 bases from J; junction bases left unmatched: 3. The CDR3 is CSATGGSTDTQYF. As DNA, the CDR3 is TGCAGTGCCACGGGGGGTAGCACAGATACGCAGTATTTT.

This clonotype was detected ten times or more. The rearrangement joins TRBV12-3 or TRBV12-4 to TRBJ1-2; TRBD1 is a possible D gene (6 bases). V was clipped by 8 bases and J by 7 bases, with 14 bases between them. CDR3 length: 12 residues. The CDR3 is CASRFPGAGYTF. The CDR3 nucleotides read TGTGCCAGCCGGTTTCCGGGGGCTGGCTACACCTTC.

The genes are TRBV7-9 and TRBJ1-5; 7 bases are a match to TRBD1. This CDR3 spans 15 amino acids. V dropped 5 bases and J dropped 1; count of bases not matched to a gene: 5. CDR1 SEHNR and CDR2 FQNEAQ come from the germline V gene (reference sequence). CDR3: CASSHDRESNQPQHF. For the CDR3, the DNA is TGTGCCAGCAGCCACGACAGGGAAAGCAATCAGCCCCAGCATTTT.

This chain connects TRBV12-3 or TRBV12-4 to TRBJ2-2, with D maybe TRBD1 (5 bases). Between the trimmed V and J ends, which lost 5 bases and 2 bases, there was a span of 15 bases. The CDR3 is 16 amino acids. The CDR3 DNA reads as TGTGCCAGCAGTCCAGACCGACAGCTAAACACCGGGGAGCTGTTTTTT. Translating it yields CASSPDRQLNTGELFF.

The gene calls are TRBV19 and TRBJ1-5; D might be TRBD1 (5 bases). The CDR3 runs to 16 residues. V lost 10 bases and J lost 5, with 24 bases in between. From germline, CDR1 is LNHDA and CDR2 SQIVND (reference sequence). This CDR3 reads CATGAGPLIGYQPQHF. The DNA of the CDR3 is TGTGCCACCGGGGCGGGACCACTAATAGGATATCAGCCCCAGCATTTT.

As for this clonotype: This may arise from a read error, as a much more abundant clone is one base away. This rearrangement joins TRBV10-3 to TRBJ2-3; D remains unclear. From germline, CDR1 is ENHRY and CDR2 SYGVKD. The CDR3 is 14 residues long. Trimming removed 1 base from V and 6 bases from J, with 11 bases in between. The CDR3 region has the DNA TGTGCCATCAGTGAGTTTTTCTTTTGGGATACGCAGTATTTT. This sequence encodes CAISEFFFWDTQYF.

The sample holds a few counts of this clonotype. A junction boundary mismatches the germline segment, possibly from a read error. The chain employs TRBV20-1 and TRBJ2-3; 10 bases are shared with TRBD2. Looked up from germline, CDR1 is DFQATT and CDR2 is SNEGSKA (reference sequence). This CDR3 is built from 17 residues. Here the CDR3 DNA reads TGCATTGCTTTTACCCTCTCGCTAGCGGGAGCGGCAGATACGCAGTATTTT. Amino acids: CIAFTLSLAGAADTQYF.

This chain uses TRBV27 with TRBJ2-2; 10 bases match TRBD2. V dropped 8 bases and J dropped 0; count of bases not matched to a gene: 3. Germline V gives CDR1 MNHEY, CDR2 SMNVEV (reference sequence). This CDR3 has 15 residues. This CDR3 is CASGLAGANTGELFF. The CDR3 DNA follows: TGTGCCAGCGGTCTAGCGGGGGCGAACACCGGGGAGCTGTTTTTT.

This clonotype is a singleton in its sample. The chain has TRBV2 and TRBJ1-1; 8 bases match TRBD1. This CDR3 has 13 residues. The J segment lost 1 base and the V segment lost 10 bases, leaving 5 bases of the junction unmatched. The germline gives CDR1 SNHLY, CDR2 FYNNEI. The CDR3: CATSDRANTEAFF. The CDR3, as DNA: TGTGCCACCTCGGACAGGGCGAACACTGAAGCTTTCTTT.

The CDR3 bases are TGTGCCAGCAGCGATATTCGCGGGGGGGAGCAGTACTTC. Translating it yields CASSDIRGGEQYF. The V and J genes are TRBV7-8 and TRBJ2-4, with TRBD2 identical over 9 bases. Germline V gene sequence: CDR1 SGHVS, CDR2 FQNEAQ. The CDR3 length is 13 residues. V trimming: 5 bases; J trimming: 13 bases; junction bases outside the gene matches: 9.

Regarding this clonotype: Germline is not matched at one junction end, which may reflect a read error. The chain recombines TRBV4-2 with TRBJ2-6; perhaps TRBD1 as D (5 bases). The CDR3 has 16 amino acids. Germline V gives CDR1 LGHNA, CDR2 YNFKEQ. The CDR3 bases are TGTGCCAGCAGCCAAGCTCGGCCCTCTGGGGCCAACGTCCTAACTTTC. Translated, it gives CASSQARPSGANVLTF.

This clonotype was detected a few times. The rearrangement joins TRBV28 to TRBJ2-5, with D perhaps assigned TRBD1 or TRBD2 (5 bases each). Deletions cut 3 bases from V and 5 bases from J, with 22 bases between. The CDR3 is 17 amino acids. Per germline, CDR1 MDHEN and CDR2 SYDVKM. The CDR3 DNA is TGTGCCAGCAGTTTGGGCGTGGGGACGGTTGGAGTGGAGACCCAGTACTTC. It is translated as CASSLGVGTVGVETQYF.

This chain links TRBV10-3 with TRBJ2-2; either TRBD1 or TRBD2 may supply D (6 bases each). This CDR3 contains 16 residues. The V and J ends lost 6 bases and 1 base respectively, with 15 bases between them. Germline V gene data show CDR1 as ENHRY and CDR2 as SYGVKD. This CDR3 is CAISHPGGGNTGELFF. DNA of the CDR3: TGTGCCATCAGCCACCCAGGAGGGGGGAACACCGGGGAGCTGTTTTTT.

The V gene is TRBV20-1, the J gene TRBJ2-7; tentatively, D is TRBD1 (7 bases). Judging by the DNA end, TRBJ2-5 fits better; the J call may be wrong. The length of the CDR3 is 11 residues. CDR1 is DFQATT, CDR2 SNEGSKA, per germline (reference sequence). The DNA for the CDR3 is TGCAGTGCCAGGGGGGAAGAGACCCAGTACTTC. It yields the protein CSARGEETQYF.

The chain uses TRBV21-1 and TRBJ2-7; the tabulated D call, TRBD1, remains unverified against the DNA. TRBV21-1 is an annotated pseudogene. CDR3 length: 13 residues. The CDR3 here is CASSLPDNYEQYF. CDR3 bases: TGTGCCAGCAGCCTCCCGGACAACTACGAGCAGTACTTC.

This clonotype was observed at least ten times. The chain recombines TRBV5-1 with TRBJ1-4; D call uncertain. Germline V CDR1 and CDR2: SGHRS, YFSETQ. Deletions cut 0 bases from V and 7 bases from J, with 10 bases between. The CDR3 length is 14 residues. This CDR3 reads CASSLDPAIEKLFF. Written as DNA, the CDR3 is TGCGCCAGCAGCTTGGACCCGGCGATTGAAAAACTGTTTTTT.

This clonotype has just a few counts. In DNA, the CDR3 is TGCGCCAGCAGCTCGGGCCAGGCCATAAATGAGCAGTTCTTC. It codes for CASSSGQAINEQFF. The chain carries TRBV5-1 and TRBJ2-1; D ambiguous. Germline CDR1 SGHRS, CDR2 YFSETQ. The CDR3 length is 14 residues. Trimming left V 3 bases short and J 7 bases short, with 14 bases between.

This chain uses TRBV18 with TRBJ1-4, with 8 positions matching TRBD1. The CDR3 length is 15 residues. V lost 0 bases to trimming and J lost 8 bases; unmatched junction nucleotides: 5. The V gene's germline CDR1 is KGHSH and CDR2 LQKENI. CDR3 sequence reads: CASSPPETGEEKLFF. The CDR3 region has the DNA TGTGCCAGCTCACCACCGGAGACAGGGGAAGAAAAACTGTTTTTT.